The T cell receptor beta chain described here comes from a study of cytomegalovirus exposure and HLA in healthy donors. To note about this clone: Antigen specificity is unknown.

Healthy bone marrow donors made up the donors. Findings of the study overall: A later analysis linked a missense variant in DCLRE1C to the trimming of TCR beta V and J genes. Based on reports, TCR beta sequences accurately predicted HLA-A and HLA-B alleles for most subjects.

The CDR3 has 16 residues. With 7 bases clipped from V and 8 bases from J, the junction kept 15 bases outside the gene matches. Looked up from germline, CDR1 is MDHEN and CDR2 is SYDVKM. It was with 60 Vbeta and 13 Jbeta primers that the PCR ran. TCRdb keeps only in-frame clones here, not all; method: immunoSEQ multiplex PCR. The table has hundreds of thousands of clones, just over 70% seen once. The chain uses TRBV28 and TRBJ1-2; 11 positions agree with TRBD1. The sequence was collected from a female donor in good health and CMV-seronegative. Sequencing was carried out using PBMCs. Here the CDR3 reads CASTRTQDRGLWGYTF. In DNA form, the CDR3 reads TGTGCCAGCACCCGAACTCAGGACAGGGGGCTGTGGGGCTACACCTTC.